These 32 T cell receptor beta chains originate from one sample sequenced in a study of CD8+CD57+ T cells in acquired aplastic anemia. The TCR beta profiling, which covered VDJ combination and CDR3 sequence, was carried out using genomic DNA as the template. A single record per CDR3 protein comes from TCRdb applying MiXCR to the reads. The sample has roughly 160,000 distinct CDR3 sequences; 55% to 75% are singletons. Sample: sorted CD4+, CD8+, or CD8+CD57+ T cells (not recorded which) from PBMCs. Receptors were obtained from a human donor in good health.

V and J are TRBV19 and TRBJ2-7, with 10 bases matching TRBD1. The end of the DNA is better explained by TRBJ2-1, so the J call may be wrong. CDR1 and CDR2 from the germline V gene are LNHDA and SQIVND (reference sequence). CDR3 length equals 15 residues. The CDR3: CASTHEDRGYNEQFF. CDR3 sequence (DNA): TGTGCCAGTACCCATGAGGACAGGGGGTACAATGAGCAGTTCTTC.

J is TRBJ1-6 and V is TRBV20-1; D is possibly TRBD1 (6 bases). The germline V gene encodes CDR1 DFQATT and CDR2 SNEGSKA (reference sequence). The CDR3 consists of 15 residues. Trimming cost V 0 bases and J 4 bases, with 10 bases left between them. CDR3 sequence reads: CSARETGAYNSPLHF. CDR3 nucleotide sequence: TGCAGTGCTAGAGAGACAGGTGCTTATAATTCACCCCTCCACTTT.

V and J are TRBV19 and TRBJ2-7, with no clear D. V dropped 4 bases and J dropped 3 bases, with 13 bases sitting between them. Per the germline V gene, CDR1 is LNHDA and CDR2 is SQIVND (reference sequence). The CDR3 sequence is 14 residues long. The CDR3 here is CASSRTGLNYEQYF. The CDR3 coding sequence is TGTGCCAGTAGTAGGACCGGTCTTAACTACGAGCAGTACTTC.

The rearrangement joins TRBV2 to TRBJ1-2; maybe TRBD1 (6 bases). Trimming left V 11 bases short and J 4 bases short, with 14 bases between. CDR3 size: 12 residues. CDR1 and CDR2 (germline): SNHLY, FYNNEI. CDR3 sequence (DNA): TGTGCCCGAAATAGGGGGACCTATGGCTACACCTTC. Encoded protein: CARNRGTYGYTF.

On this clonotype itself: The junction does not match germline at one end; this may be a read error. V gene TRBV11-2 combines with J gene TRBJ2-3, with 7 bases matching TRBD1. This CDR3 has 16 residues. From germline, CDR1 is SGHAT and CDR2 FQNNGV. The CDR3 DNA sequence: TGTGCCAGCAGGAGAAACAGGGGAAAAGGCACAGATGCGCAGTATTTT. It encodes CASRRNRGKGTDAQYF.

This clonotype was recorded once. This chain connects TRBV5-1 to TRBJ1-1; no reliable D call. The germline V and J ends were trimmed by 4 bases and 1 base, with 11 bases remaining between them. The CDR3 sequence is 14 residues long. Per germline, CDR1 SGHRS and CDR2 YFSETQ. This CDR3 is CASSPLLSNTEAFF. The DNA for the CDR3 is TGCGCCAGCAGCCCGCTATTGTCGAACACTGAAGCTTTCTTT.

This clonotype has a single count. The CDR3 nucleotides are TGCAGTGCTAGAGCCCAGACAGTAAATGAAAAACTGTTTTTT. Encoded protein: CSARAQTVNEKLFF. The chain links TRBV20-1 to TRBJ1-4; TRBD1 might be the D (5 bases). This CDR3 is 14 amino acids long. Germline V gives CDR1 DFQATT, CDR2 SNEGSKA (reference sequence). Trimming removed 1 base from V and 5 bases from J, with 11 bases in between.

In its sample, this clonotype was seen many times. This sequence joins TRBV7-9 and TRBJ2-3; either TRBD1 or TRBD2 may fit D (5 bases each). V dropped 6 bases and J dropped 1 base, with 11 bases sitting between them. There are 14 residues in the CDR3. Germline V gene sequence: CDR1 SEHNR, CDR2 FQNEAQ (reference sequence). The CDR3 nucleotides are TGTGCCAGCAGGGGACCTTTTGGCACAGATACGCAGTATTTT. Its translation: CASRGPFGTDTQYF.

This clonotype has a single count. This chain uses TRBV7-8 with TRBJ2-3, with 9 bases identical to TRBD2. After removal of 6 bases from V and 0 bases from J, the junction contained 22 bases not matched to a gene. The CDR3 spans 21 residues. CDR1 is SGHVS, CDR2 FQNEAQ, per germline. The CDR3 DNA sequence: TGTGCCAGCAGTTACATTTCGAGCGGGGGGCTAGCGCGAAATAGCACAGATACGCAGTATTTT. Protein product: CASSYISSGGLARNSTDTQYF.

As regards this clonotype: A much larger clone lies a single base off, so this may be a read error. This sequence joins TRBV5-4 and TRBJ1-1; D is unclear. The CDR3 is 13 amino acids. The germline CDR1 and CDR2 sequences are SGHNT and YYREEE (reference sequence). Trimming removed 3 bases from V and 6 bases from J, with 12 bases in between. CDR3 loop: CASSSAVAAEAFF. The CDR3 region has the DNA TGTGCCAGCAGCTCGGCCGTGGCGGCTGAAGCTTTCTTT.

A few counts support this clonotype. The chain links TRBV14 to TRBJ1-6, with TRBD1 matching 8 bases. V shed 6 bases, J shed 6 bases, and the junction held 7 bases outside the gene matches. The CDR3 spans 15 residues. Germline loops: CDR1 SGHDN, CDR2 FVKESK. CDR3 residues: CASSPGTGFNSPLHF. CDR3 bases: TGTGCCAGCAGTCCCGGGACAGGCTTTAATTCACCCCTCCACTTT.

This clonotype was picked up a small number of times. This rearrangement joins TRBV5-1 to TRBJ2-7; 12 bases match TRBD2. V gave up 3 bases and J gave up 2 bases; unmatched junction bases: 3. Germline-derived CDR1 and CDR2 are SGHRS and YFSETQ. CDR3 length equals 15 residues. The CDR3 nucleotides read TGCGCCAGCAGCTCAGGACTAGCGGGGACCTACGAGCAGTACTTC. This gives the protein CASSSGLAGTYEQYF.

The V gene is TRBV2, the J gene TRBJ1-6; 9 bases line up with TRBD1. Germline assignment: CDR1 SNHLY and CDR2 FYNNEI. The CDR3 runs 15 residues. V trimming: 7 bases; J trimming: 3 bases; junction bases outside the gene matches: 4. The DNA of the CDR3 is TGTGCCAGCAAGGGGACAGGGAGCTATAATTCACCCCTCCACTTT. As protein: CASKGTGSYNSPLHF.

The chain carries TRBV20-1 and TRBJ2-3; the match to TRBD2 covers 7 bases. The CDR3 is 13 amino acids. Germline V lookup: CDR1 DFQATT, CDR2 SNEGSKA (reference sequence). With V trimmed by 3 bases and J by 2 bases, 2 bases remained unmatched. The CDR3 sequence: CSARGTITDTQYF. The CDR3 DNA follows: TGCAGTGCTAGGGGGACTATCACAGATACGCAGTATTTT.

The CDR3 spells CASSLIGGPGSTEAFF. The CDR3 DNA reads TGTGCCAGCAGCTTAATCGGAGGGCCTGGCAGCACTGAAGCTTTCTTT. The rearrangement links TRBV5-5 to TRBJ1-1; D remains unclear. Between the trimmed V and J ends, which lost 2 bases and 4 bases, there was a span of 18 bases. This CDR3 spans 16 amino acids. Germline-derived CDR1 and CDR2 are SGHKS and YYEKEE (reference sequence). Drawing the rest from reference TRBV5-5 and TRBJ1-1, the complete variable domain is DAGVTQSPTHLIKTRGQQVTLRCSPISGHKSVSWYQQVLGQGPQFIFQYYEKEERGRGNFPDRFSARQFPNYSSELNVNALLLGDSALYLCASSLIGGPGSTEAFFGQGTRLTVV.

The CDR3 DNA sequence: TGTGCCACCAGCCCATACTCCGGGGCAGTAACTGAAGCTTTCTTT. It is translated as CATSPYSGAVTEAFF. This chain links TRBV15 with TRBJ1-1; D perhaps matches TRBD1 (5 bases). This CDR3 spans 15 amino acids. The germline CDR1 and CDR2 sequences are LNHNV and YYDKDF (reference sequence). V lost 5 bases to trimming and J lost 5 bases, with 18 bases between them.

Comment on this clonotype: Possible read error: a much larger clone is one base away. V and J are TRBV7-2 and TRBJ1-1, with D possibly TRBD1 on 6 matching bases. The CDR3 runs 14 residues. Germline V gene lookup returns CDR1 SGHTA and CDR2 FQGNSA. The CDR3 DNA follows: TGTGTCAGCAGCTTATCTGTAGGGGGGACTGAAGCTTTCTTT. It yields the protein CVSSLSVGGTEAFF.

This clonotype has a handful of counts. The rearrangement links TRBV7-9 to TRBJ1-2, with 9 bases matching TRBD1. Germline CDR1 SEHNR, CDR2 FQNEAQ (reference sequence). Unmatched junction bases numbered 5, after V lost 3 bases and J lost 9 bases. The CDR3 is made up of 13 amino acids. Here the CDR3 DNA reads TGTGCCAGCAGCTTGGGGACAGGGAGTCGCTACACCTTC. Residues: CASSLGTGSRYTF.

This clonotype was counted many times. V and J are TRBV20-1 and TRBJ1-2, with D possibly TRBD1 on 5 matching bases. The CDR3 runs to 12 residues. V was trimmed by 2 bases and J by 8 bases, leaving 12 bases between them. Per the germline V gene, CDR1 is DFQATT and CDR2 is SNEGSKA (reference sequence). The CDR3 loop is CSARFGDSGYTF. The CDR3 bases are TGCAGTGCTAGATTTGGAGACAGCGGCTACACCTTC.

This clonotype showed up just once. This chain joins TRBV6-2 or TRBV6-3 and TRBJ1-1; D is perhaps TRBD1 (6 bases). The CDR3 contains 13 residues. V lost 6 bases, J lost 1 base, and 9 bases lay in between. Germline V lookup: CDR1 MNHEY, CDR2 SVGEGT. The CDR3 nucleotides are TGTGCCAGCAGCCGACAGGAGAACACTGAAGCTTTCTTT. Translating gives CASSRQENTEAFF.

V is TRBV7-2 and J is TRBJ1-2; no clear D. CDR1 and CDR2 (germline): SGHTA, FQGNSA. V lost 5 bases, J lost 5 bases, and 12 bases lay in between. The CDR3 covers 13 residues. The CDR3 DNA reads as TGTGCCAGCAGCCCGCGGAGCCAGTATGGCTACACCTTC. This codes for CASSPRSQYGYTF.

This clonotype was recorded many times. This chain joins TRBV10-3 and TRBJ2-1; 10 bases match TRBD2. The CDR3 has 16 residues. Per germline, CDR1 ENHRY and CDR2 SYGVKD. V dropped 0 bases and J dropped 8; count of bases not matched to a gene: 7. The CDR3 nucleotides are TGTGCCATCAGTGAGTCAAGCGGGAGGGCCGCGGATGAGCAGTTCTTC. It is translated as CAISESSGRAADEQFF.

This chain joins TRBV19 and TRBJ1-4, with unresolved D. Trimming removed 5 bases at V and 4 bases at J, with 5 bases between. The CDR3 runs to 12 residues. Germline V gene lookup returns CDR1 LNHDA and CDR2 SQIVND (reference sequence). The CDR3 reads CASSHSNEKLFF. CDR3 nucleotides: TGTGCCAGTAGTCACAGTAATGAAAAACTGTTTTTT.

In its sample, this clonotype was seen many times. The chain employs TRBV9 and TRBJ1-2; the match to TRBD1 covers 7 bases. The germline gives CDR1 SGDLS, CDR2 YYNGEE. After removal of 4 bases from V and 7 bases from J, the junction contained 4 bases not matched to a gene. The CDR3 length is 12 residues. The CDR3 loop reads CASSKTGVGYTF. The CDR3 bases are TGTGCCAGCAGCAAAACAGGGGTTGGCTACACCTTC.

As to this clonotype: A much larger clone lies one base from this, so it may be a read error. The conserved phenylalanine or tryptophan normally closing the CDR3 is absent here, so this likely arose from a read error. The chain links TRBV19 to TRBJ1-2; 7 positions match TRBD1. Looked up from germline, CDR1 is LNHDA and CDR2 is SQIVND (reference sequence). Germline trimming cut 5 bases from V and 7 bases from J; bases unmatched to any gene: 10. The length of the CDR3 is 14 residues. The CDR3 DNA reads TGTGCCAGTAGTCTGATAGACAGGGCCGCTGGCTACACCCTC. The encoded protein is CASSLIDRAAGYTL.

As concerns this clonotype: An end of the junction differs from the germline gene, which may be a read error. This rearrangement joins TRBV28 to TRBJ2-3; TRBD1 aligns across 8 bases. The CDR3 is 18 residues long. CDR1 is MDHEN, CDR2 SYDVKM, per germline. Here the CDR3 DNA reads TGTGCCAGCACAGTTGTAGACAGGGGCCTATCTAGCACAGATGCGCAGTATTTT. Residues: CASTVVDRGLSSTDAQYF.

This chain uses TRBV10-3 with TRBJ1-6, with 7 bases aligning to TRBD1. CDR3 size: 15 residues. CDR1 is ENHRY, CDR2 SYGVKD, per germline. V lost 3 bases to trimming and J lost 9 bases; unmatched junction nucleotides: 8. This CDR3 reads CAISDTQGLGSPLHF. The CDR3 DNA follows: TGTGCCATCAGTGACACACAGGGGTTGGGTTCACCCCTCCACTTT.

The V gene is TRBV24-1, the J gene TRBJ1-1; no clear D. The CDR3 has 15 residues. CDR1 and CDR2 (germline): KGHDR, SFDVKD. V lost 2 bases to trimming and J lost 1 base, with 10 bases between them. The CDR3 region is CATSDSGRTNTEAFF. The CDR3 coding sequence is TGTGCCACCAGTGATTCTGGACGGACGAACACTGAAGCTTTCTTT.

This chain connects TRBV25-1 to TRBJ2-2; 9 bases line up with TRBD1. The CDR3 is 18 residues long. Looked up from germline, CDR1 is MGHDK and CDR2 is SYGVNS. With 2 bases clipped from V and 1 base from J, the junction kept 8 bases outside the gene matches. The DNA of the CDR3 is TGTGCCAGCAGTGAAACCGGGACAGGGTTCCGGAACACCGGGGAGCTGTTTTTT. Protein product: CASSETGTGFRNTGELFF. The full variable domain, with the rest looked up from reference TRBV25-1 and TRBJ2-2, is EADIYQTPRYLVIGTGKKITLECSQTMGHDKMYWYQQDPGMELHLIHYSYGVNSTEKGDLSSESTVSRIRTEHFPLTLESARPSHTSQYLCASSETGTGFRNTGELFFGEGSRLTVL.

The CDR3 spells CASSLPTSLHEQYF. DNA for the CDR3: TGTGCCAGCAGTCTTCCCACTAGTTTACACGAGCAGTACTTC. The V call is TRBV7-2, the J call TRBJ2-7; D may be TRBD2 (5 bases). V lost 6 bases and J 5 bases, leaving 17 bases between the germline ends. This CDR3 is 14 amino acids long. Germline V gene lookup returns CDR1 SGHTA and CDR2 FQGNSA.

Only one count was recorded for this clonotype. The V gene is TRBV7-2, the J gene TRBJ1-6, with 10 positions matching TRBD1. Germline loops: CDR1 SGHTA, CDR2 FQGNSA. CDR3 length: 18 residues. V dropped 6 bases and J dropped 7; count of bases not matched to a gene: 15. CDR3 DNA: TGTGCCAGCAGTCACCAGACCATCCGGGACAGGGGCAATTCACCCCTCCACTTT. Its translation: CASSHQTIRDRGNSPLHF.

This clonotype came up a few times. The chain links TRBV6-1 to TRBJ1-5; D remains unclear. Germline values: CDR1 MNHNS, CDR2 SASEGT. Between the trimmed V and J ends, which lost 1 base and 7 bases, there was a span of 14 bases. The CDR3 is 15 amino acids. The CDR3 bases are TGTGCCAGCAGTGAAGGAGACGGTGGGCAGCAGCCCCAGCATTTT. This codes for CASSEGDGGQQPQHF.